Presented here are 29 T cell receptor beta chains from one specimen sequenced in a study of cytomegalovirus exposure and HLA in healthy donors. The PCR was carried out with 60 Vbeta primers and 13 Jbeta primers. Here immunoSEQ multiplex PCR was the method, and the copy in TCRdb shows in-frame clones only, minus some. Found here are 100,000 to 150,000 clones, roughly 80% of them singletons; the top ten hold around 4%. Input material: PBMCs. Receptors originate from a woman aged 40-49 years in good health and CMV-seronegative.

The genes are TRBV19 and TRBJ1-2; 7 nucleotides agree with TRBD1. The CDR3 length is 13 residues. V lost 5 bases, J lost 14 bases, and 14 bases stayed unmatched. CDR1 is LNHDA, CDR2 SQIVND, per germline (reference sequence). CDR3 protein: CASSVIGGTEGTF. The CDR3 DNA reads as TGTGCCAGTAGTGTAATAGGGGGCACGGAAGGAACCTTC.

A note on this clone: The sample has other DNA sequences that encode this CDR3 too. This chain uses TRBV5-6 with TRBJ1-1; D uncertain. With 5 bases removed from V and 7 bases from J, the gap between germline ends came to 15 bases. The CDR3 is 13 residues long. The germline CDR1 and CDR2 sequences are SGHDT and YYEEEE. In DNA form, the CDR3 reads TGTGCCAGCAGACTCACAACGGGGAATGAAGCTTTCTTT. This encodes CASRLTTGNEAFF. Full variable domain (outside the CDR3, taken from reference TRBV5-6 and TRBJ1-1): DAGVTQSPTHLIKTRGQQVTLRCSPKSGHDTVSWYQQALGQGPQFIFQYYEEEERQRGNFPDRFSGHQFPNYSSELNVNALLLGDSALYLCASRLTTGNEAFFGQGTRLTVV.

This clone occurred once. V gene TRBV27 combines with J gene TRBJ2-2; possibly TRBD2 for D (6 bases). The germline V gene encodes CDR1 MNHEY and CDR2 SMNVEV (reference sequence). The CDR3 runs to 20 residues. The ends were cut back, 4 bases at V and 2 bases at J, with 26 bases in the middle. CDR3 loop: CASSSYLREDRRGNTGELFF. CDR3 sequence (DNA): TGTGCCAGCAGTTCCTACCTCCGAGAAGATAGGAGGGGAAACACCGGGGAGCTGTTTTTT.

The chain uses TRBV19 and TRBJ1-2, with D tentatively TRBD1 (5 bases). Germline CDR1 reads LNHDA; CDR2 reads SQIVND (reference sequence). V lost 5 bases and J 7 bases, leaving 20 bases between the germline ends. This CDR3 has 15 amino acids. DNA of the CDR3: TGTGCCAGTAGTGCCCCCACAGGACGTACGGGTGGCTACACCTTC. This codes for CASSAPTGRTGGYTF.

The chain recombines TRBV2 with TRBJ2-2; D unclear. The CDR3 runs 15 residues. The V gene lost 2 bases and the J gene lost 3 bases, with 10 bases spanning the gap. The germline V gene encodes CDR1 SNHLY and CDR2 FYNNEI. In DNA, the CDR3 is TGTGCCAGCAGTGAAACGGTTGCGGACACCGGGGAGCTGTTTTTT. Translation: CASSETVADTGELFF.

This clone was seen only once. The chain couples TRBV5-6 to TRBJ1-5; 9 bases match TRBD1. CDR3 length: 15 amino acids. The J segment lost 11 bases and the V segment lost 0 bases, leaving 9 bases of the junction unmatched. The V gene's germline CDR1 is SGHDT and CDR2 YYEEEE. DNA of the CDR3: TGTGCCAGCAGCTTGGAGGGACAGGGCCATCCAACCCAGCATTTT. This sequence encodes CASSLEGQGHPTQHF.

The chain employs TRBV7-9 and TRBJ1-2; possibly TRBD1 for D (5 bases). CDR3 length: 13 residues. The V gene's germline CDR1 is SEHNR and CDR2 FQNEAQ (reference sequence). V was cut by 2 bases and J by 8 bases, with 12 bases left in between. The CDR3 DNA sequence: TGTGCCAGCAGCTTATATGACAGAAACGGCTACACCTTC. This gives the protein CASSLYDRNGYTF.

Written as DNA, the CDR3 is TGCGCCAGCAGCCAACCAGGGCAAGAGACCCAGTACTTC. Its protein product is CASSQPGQETQYF. The chain links TRBV4-1 to TRBJ2-5; possible D gene TRBD1, 5 bases. The CDR3 totals 13 residues. The germline CDR1 and CDR2 sequences are MGHRA and YSYEKL. Trimming took 2 bases from V and 2 from J, leaving 6 bases between them.

The CDR3 DNA reads as TGTGCCAGCAGCTTAGGGCGGAAAAGCACAGATACGCAGTATTTT. Translation gives CASSLGRKSTDTQYF. The chain is built from TRBV11-3 and TRBJ2-3; D uncertain. There are 15 residues in the CDR3. V shed 1 base and J shed 0 bases, with 8 bases lying between them. Germline CDR1 and CDR2: SGHNT and YENEEA.

J is TRBJ2-1 and V is TRBV6-5, with a tentative D call TRBD2 (5 bases). Per the germline V gene, CDR1 is MNHEY and CDR2 is SVGAGI. CDR3 length equals 15 residues. V lost 6 bases to trimming and J lost 10 bases, with 22 bases between them. CDR3 nucleotide sequence: TGTGCCAGCAGGTACCAGCGGAGTCAACCTCGGGAGCAGTTCTTC. It is translated as CASRYQRSQPREQFF.

The CDR3 here is CASSIQGLYEQYF. The CDR3 DNA is TGTGCCAGTAGTATCCAGGGGCTCTACGAGCAGTACTTC. The chain carries TRBV19 and TRBJ2-7, with D perhaps matching TRBD1 (6 bases). CDR1 LNHDA and CDR2 SQIVND come from the germline V gene (reference sequence). This CDR3 comprises 13 residues. The V gene lost 3 bases and the J gene lost 3 bases, with 9 bases spanning the gap.

This chain joins TRBV11-2 and TRBJ2-7; no clear D. The V gene's germline CDR1 is SGHAT and CDR2 FQNNGV. Trimming took off 5 bases at V and 2 bases at J, with 7 bases between the two ends. The CDR3 has 12 residues. The CDR3 loop is CASSRLTYEQYF. CDR3 coding DNA: TGTGCCAGCAGCCGACTTACCTACGAGCAGTACTTC.

The chain uses TRBV5-8 and TRBJ2-3; TRBD2 aligns across 10 bases. J was trimmed by 2 bases and V by 4 bases; bases with no gene match: 7. The CDR3 totals 16 residues. The germline CDR1 and CDR2 sequences are SGHTS and YDEGEE. The CDR3 region is CASSDMGLALTDTQYF. As DNA, the CDR3 is TGTGCCAGCAGCGATATGGGACTAGCGCTCACAGATACGCAGTATTTT.

In its sample, this clone was seen a few times. The V call is TRBV5-6, the J call TRBJ1-5; TRBD1 agrees at 10 bases. With V trimmed by 2 bases and J by 1 base, 9 bases remained unmatched. This CDR3 comprises 18 residues. Germline loops: CDR1 SGHDT, CDR2 YYEEEE. DNA of the CDR3: TGTGCCAGCAGCTTTAGGACAGGGGGTAGGAAAAGCAATCAGCCCCAGCATTTT. This sequence encodes CASSFRTGGRKSNQPQHF.

This clone was recorded a few times. The chain links TRBV5-1 to TRBJ1-1; 7 bases are a match to TRBD1. CDR1 is SGHRS, CDR2 YFSETQ, per germline. V was clipped by 4 bases and J by 1 base; unmatched bases: 7. The CDR3 is 15 amino acids. DNA of the CDR3: TGCGCCAGCAGCGCCTTACAGGGGAGGAACACTGAAGCTTTCTTT. Translating gives CASSALQGRNTEAFF.

This clone was picked up a small number of times. The chain has TRBV7-6 and TRBJ2-7; 7 bases are shared with TRBD2. Looked up from germline, CDR1 is SGHVS and CDR2 is FNYEAQ. The CDR3 runs to 16 residues. V was clipped by 0 bases and J by 2 bases; unmatched bases: 7. CDR3 sequence: CASSLAGLAATYEQYF. The CDR3 DNA reads as TGTGCCAGCAGCTTAGCGGGGCTAGCGGCGACCTACGAGCAGTACTTC.

This chain joins TRBV4-3 and TRBJ2-1; 8 nucleotides line up with TRBD2. Germline V gene lookup returns CDR1 LGHNA and CDR2 YSLEER. This CDR3 comprises 17 residues. The ends lost 0 bases at V and 6 bases at J; junction bases unmatched: 10. CDR3: CASSQDLPAGVGNEQFF. The CDR3 region has the DNA TGCGCCAGCAGCCAAGATCTCCCAGCGGGGGTCGGCAATGAGCAGTTCTTC.

The V gene is TRBV25-1, the J gene TRBJ2-5; 7 bases line up with TRBD1. The CDR3 runs to 16 residues. J lost 5 bases, V lost 6 bases, and 15 bases had no gene match. Germline CDR1 reads MGHDK; CDR2 reads SYGVNS. CDR3 in amino acids: CASSQGTVLRGETQYF. The CDR3 bases are TGTGCCAGCAGCCAAGGGACAGTCCTGAGGGGGGAGACCCAGTACTTC. Full variable domain (remainder filled in from reference TRBV25-1 and TRBJ2-5): EADIYQTPRYLVIGTGKKITLECSQTMGHDKMYWYQQDPGMELHLIHYSYGVNSTEKGDLSSESTVSRIRTEHFPLTLESARPSHTSQYLCASSQGTVLRGETQYFGPGTRLLVL.

The V and J genes are TRBV6-1 and TRBJ2-3, with D possibly TRBD1 on 6 matching bases. This CDR3 spans 15 amino acids. Deletions cut 4 bases from V and 0 bases from J, with 11 bases between. CDR1 and CDR2 (germline): MNHNS, SASEGT. In DNA form, the CDR3 reads TGTGCCAGCAGTGTGGGGGCCCTTAGCACAGATACGCAGTATTTT. Translation gives CASSVGALSTDTQYF.

The chain has TRBV18 and TRBJ1-2, with a tentative D call TRBD1 (5 bases). The CDR3 extends over 16 amino acids. V lost 3 bases and J lost 4, with 18 bases in between. Germline V gene lookup returns CDR1 KGHSH and CDR2 LQKENI. The CDR3 DNA sequence: TGTGCCAGCTCACCGTTCGAACAGGCTTTTGTCTATGGCTACACCTTC. Protein product: CASSPFEQAFVYGYTF.

This chain links TRBV7-9 with TRBJ2-2, with D maybe TRBD2 (5 bases). The CDR3 is 14 amino acids. Germline V lookup: CDR1 SEHNR, CDR2 FQNEAQ (reference sequence). V lost 5 bases and J lost 1, with 8 bases in between. The CDR3 here is CASSGLENTGELFF. CDR3 DNA: TGTGCCAGCAGCGGACTGGAGAACACCGGGGAGCTGTTTTTT.

This clone has only one observation. The chain uses TRBV5-8 and TRBJ1-1, with D hard to call. The CDR3 length is 16 residues. With 4 bases removed from V and 2 bases from J, the gap between germline ends came to 18 bases. CDR1 is SGHTS, CDR2 YDEGEE, per germline. The CDR3 bases are TGTGCCAGCAGCCACATTGTAGGCGGTTACAACACTGAAGCTTTCTTT. Its translation is CASSHIVGGYNTEAFF.

The chain joins TRBV2 to TRBJ2-5; TRBD2 agrees at 7 bases. The trim removed 3 bases at V and 5 bases at J, leaving 6 bases unmatched. CDR1 and CDR2 from the germline V gene are SNHLY and FYNNEI. The CDR3 extends over 14 amino acids. This CDR3 is CASSEGGSGETQYF. CDR3 sequence (DNA): TGTGCCAGCAGTGAGGGCGGGAGCGGGGAGACCCAGTACTTC.

This clone came up once. The chain recombines TRBV4-3 with TRBJ1-5; D is possibly TRBD1 (5 bases). With 0 bases removed from V and 9 bases from J, the gap between germline ends came to 15 bases. This CDR3 contains 15 residues. From germline, CDR1 is LGHNA and CDR2 YSLEER. The CDR3 bases are TGCGCCAGCAGCCAAGATCGCCAGGGTCGGCGGCCCCAGCATTTT. Translation: CASSQDRQGRRPQHF.

The chain has TRBV19 and TRBJ1-2; D is perhaps TRBD1 (5 bases). This CDR3 has 13 amino acids. Trimming shortened V by 6 bases and J by 5 bases, and 13 bases separated the two germline ends. Looked up from germline, CDR1 is LNHDA and CDR2 is SQIVND (reference sequence). CDR3 coding DNA: TGTGCCAGTAGCCCAGACAGTTTTTATGGCTACACCTTC. As protein: CASSPDSFYGYTF.

This clone is a singleton in its sample. The gene calls are TRBV2 and TRBJ2-1; TRBD2 agrees at 15 bases. From germline, CDR1 is SNHLY and CDR2 FYNNEI. CDR3 length: 17 residues. With 10 bases clipped from V and 2 bases from J, the junction kept 9 bases outside the gene matches. CDR3 sequence reads: CANPRTSGGAAYNEQFF. As DNA, the CDR3 is TGTGCCAACCCCAGGACTAGCGGGGGGGCGGCCTACAATGAGCAGTTCTTC.

The CDR3 is CAIFGTSGRIGTGELFF. The CDR3, as DNA: TGTGCCATCTTCGGGACTAGCGGGAGGATCGGCACCGGGGAGCTGTTTTTT. The V call is TRBV10-3, the J call TRBJ2-2, with 15 bases aligning to TRBD2. Per the germline V gene, CDR1 is ENHRY and CDR2 is SYGVKD. The CDR3 runs 17 residues. The J segment lost 4 bases and the V segment lost 8 bases, leaving 8 bases of the junction unmatched.

In its sample, this clone was seen a few times. In nucleotides, the CDR3 is TGCGCCAGCAGCGCCGGACAGGGGGGGTCAAACGAGCAGTACTTC. It translates to CASSAGQGGSNEQYF. The genes are TRBV5-1 and TRBJ2-7; TRBD1 aligns across 10 bases. The CDR3 loop spans 15 amino acids. V trimming: 4 bases; J trimming: 5 bases; junction bases outside the gene matches: 9. Germline V CDR1 and CDR2: SGHRS, YFSETQ. The whole variable domain, filled in from reference TRBV5-1 and TRBJ2-7, reads KAGVTQTPRYLIKTRGQQVTLSCSPISGHRSVSWYQQTPGQGLQFLFEYFSETQRNKGNFPGRFSGRQFSNSRSEMNVSTLELGDSALYLCASSAGQGGSNEQYFGPGTRLTVT.

The V call is TRBV10-3, the J call TRBJ1-5; D gene uncertain. Germline V gene sequence: CDR1 ENHRY, CDR2 SYGVKD. V lost 11 bases and J lost 0, with 26 bases in between. This CDR3 region has 18 residues. The CDR3 DNA follows: TGTGCCGCCAGTAGTTCAACAGCAGAAACTTATAGCAATCAGCCCCAGCATTTT. It is translated as CAASSSTAETYSNQPQHF.